This T cell receptor beta chain derives from a study of blood T cell repertoires in COVID-19. Study-level information: Samples came from the United States, Italy and Spain, spanning acute and convalescent COVID-19. In each case, the material was cDNA or gDNA derived from T cells, B-cell-depleted T cells, or PBMCs.

Original analysis: Reference gene primers were amplified, and this amplification served to estimate nucleated cell counts. The data were produced by immunoSEQ multiplex PCR, yet TCRdb's version contains in-frame clones alone and is incomplete. V, J and clone size derive from that table, while D and trimming were established from the DNA sequence. The sample contains 95,000 to 120,000 clones, 84% of which appear only once. This CDR3 comprises 15 residues. With V trimmed by 4 bases and J by 4 bases, 8 bases remained unmatched. Per the germline V gene, CDR1 is MGHRA and CDR2 is YSYEKL. The receptor was derived from a woman in her thirties or forties with acute or convalescent COVID-19. Sequencing was performed on peripheral blood. This rearrangement joins TRBV4-1 to TRBJ1-2; 8 bases line up with TRBD1. For the CDR3, the DNA is TGCGCCAGCAGCCTCGACAGGGGTACCCTCTATGGCTACACCTTC. This codes for CASSLDRGTLYGYTF.